This T cell receptor (beta chain) was retrieved from a study of metastatic and nonmetastatic thyroid tumors. Overall study context: The study looked at repertoires side by side in blood and in tumor or nodule tissue from malignant and benign thyroid patients.

V lost 4 bases and J lost 16, with 29 bases in between. Germline loops: CDR1 LNHDA, CDR2 SQIVND (reference sequence). CDR3 length equals 16 residues. No patient received treatment before thyroid surgery. MiXCR reprocessed the PCR reads for TCRdb. The sample contains roughly 6,500 clones, approximately 32% of which appear only once. The origin of this receptor is a female donor with papillary thyroid cancer or a benign thyroid nodule (not recorded which). Some clones in this sample may be carry-over from other donors' samples. V gene TRBV19 combines with J gene TRBJ1-5; a possible D gene is TRBD1 (5 bases). The specimen sequenced was tumor tissue. The DNA of the CDR3 is TGTGCCAGTAGTAACTCGGGAAGTTGGGGCAATCAGCCACATCATTTT. Its translation: CASSNSGSWGNQPHHF. The complete variable domain, with remaining parts taken from reference TRBV19 and TRBJ1-5, reads DGGITQSPKYLFRKEGQNVTLSCEQNLNHDAMYWYRQDPGQGLRLIYYSQIVNDFQKGDIAEGYSVSREKKESFPLTVTSAQKNPTAFYLCASSNSGSWGNQPHHFGDGTRLSIL.